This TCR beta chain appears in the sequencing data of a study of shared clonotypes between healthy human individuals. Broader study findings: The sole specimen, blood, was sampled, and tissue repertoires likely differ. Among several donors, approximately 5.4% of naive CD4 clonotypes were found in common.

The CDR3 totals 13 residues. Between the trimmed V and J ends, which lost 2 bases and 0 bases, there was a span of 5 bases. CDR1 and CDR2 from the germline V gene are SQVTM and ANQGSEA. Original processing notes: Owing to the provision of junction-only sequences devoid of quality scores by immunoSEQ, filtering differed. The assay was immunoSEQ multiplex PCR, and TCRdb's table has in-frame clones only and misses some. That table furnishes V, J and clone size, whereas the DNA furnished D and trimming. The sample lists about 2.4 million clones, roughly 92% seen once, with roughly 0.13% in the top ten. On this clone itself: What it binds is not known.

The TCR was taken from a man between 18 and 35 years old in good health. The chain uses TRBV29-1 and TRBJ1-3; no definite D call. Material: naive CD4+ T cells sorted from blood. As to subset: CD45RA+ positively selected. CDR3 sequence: CSVELTSGNTIYF. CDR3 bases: TGCAGCGTTGAATTGACCTCTGGAAACACCATATATTTT.